This T cell receptor beta chain is drawn from a study of blood T cell repertoires in COVID-19. Study-wide context: The United States, Italy and Spain provided the acute and convalescent COVID-19 samples. T cells, B-cell-depleted T cells, or PBMCs supplied cDNA or gDNA.

Under the authors' procedure: It was from reference gene primer amplification that nucleated cell counts were estimated. Only in-frame clones appear in the TCRdb table, and some are missing; sequencing was by immunoSEQ multiplex PCR. V and J calls and clone size are as listed in that table; D and trimming were resolved from the DNA. The sample consists of under 130,000 clones, nearly 90% of them appearing once. The germline gives CDR1 LGHNT, CDR2 FRNRAP. Deletions cut 2 bases from V and 3 bases from J, with 11 bases between. The CDR3 covers 14 residues. This clonotype originated in a man aged 50 to 59 in a cohort sampled during active COVID-19. The sample was peripheral blood. The rearrangement joins TRBV12-5 to TRBJ2-7; D may be TRBD1 (6 bases). The CDR3 protein is CASGLYRVVYEQYV. Here the CDR3 DNA reads TGTGCTAGTGGTTTGTACAGGGTCGTCTACGAGCAGTACGTC.